A selection of T cell receptor beta chains follows, all from one sample in a study of technical replicates of blood from a few donors. Assay used: immunoSEQ multiplex PCR; TCRdb lists only in-frame clones, some missing. The sample records roughly 68,000 clones, approximately 90% being singletons. Material for sequencing was T cells isolated from PBMCs. Every receptor here comes from a human donor in good health. The CDR3 runs from the conserved cysteine through the conserved F or W. D genes are given only for firm matches.

v_call,d_call,cdr3_aa
TRBV9,TRBD2,CASSATSGRDNEQFF
TRBV7-2,TRBD2,CASSLGTSGSYEQYF
TRBV4-2,.,CASSYSGPRAGTDTQYF
TRBV25-1,.,CASSEQGLDDGYTF
TRBV20-1,.,CSAGGNTEAFF
TRBV27,TRBD1,CASSLGTGSIYGYTF
TRBV2,.,CASTSNYGYTF
TRBV30,TRBD1,CAWTKDRGPNYGYTF
TRBV14,.,CASSLRVFDNEQFF
TRBV11-3,TRBD2,CASSLSGLAGDSSGELFF
TRBV30,.,CAWSLSEQYF
TRBV13,TRBD1,CASSARDRYTGELFF
TRBV5-5,.,CASSPSFGSVAEAFF
TRBV10-3,.,CAISAGDYEQYF
TRBV4-1,.,CASSHIHLPPRNQPQHF
TRBV10-1,TRBD2,CASSEPPRLPSGIGQFF
TRBV27,.,CASWGGGTYEQFF
TRBV7-3,TRBD1,CASSLIGPGQGFYEQYF
TRBV19,TRBD2,CASRGLADHNEQFF
TRBV6-5,.,CASSRTYYNEQFF
TRBV5-1,.,CASSLAGGGNTEAFF
TRBV7-2,TRBD2,CASSFTSGSGNEQYF
TRBV6-1,.,CASSENRSGNTIYF
TRBV5-1,TRBD2,CASSPSGFTYNEQFF
TRBV28,TRBD1,CASAGTGYTEAFF
TRBV4-1,TRBD1,CASSQRSGQGIYNEQFF
TRBV29-1,TRBD1,CSVRTGKVANEKLFF
TRBV11-2,.,CASSLGPDYEQYF
TRBV7-2,.,CASSLEVAGAQPQHF